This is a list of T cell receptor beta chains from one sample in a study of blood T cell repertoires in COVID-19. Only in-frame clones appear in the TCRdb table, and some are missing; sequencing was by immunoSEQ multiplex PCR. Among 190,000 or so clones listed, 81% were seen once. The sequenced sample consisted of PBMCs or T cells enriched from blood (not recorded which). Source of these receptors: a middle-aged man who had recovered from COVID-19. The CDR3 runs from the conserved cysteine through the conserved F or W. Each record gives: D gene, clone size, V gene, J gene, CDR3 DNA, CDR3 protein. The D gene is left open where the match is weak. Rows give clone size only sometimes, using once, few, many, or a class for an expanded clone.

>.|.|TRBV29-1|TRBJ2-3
TGCGGCTCCCGGGTCGGCACAGATACGCAGTATTTT
CGSRVGTDTQYF
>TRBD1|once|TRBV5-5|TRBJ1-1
TGTGCCAGCAGCTTGGTAGGGGACAGTGTGGCTTTCTTT
CASSLVGDSVAFF
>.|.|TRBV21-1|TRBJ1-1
TGTGCCAGCAGCAAAGGTGACAGGGGACGGACTGAAGCTTTCTTT
CASSKGDRGRTEAFF
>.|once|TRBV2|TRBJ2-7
TGTGCCAGCAGTGAACAGGAAGCTTCTGGCGAGCAGTACTTC
CASSEQEASGEQYF
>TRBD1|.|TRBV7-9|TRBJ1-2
TGTGCCAGCAGCTTCCAGGGGGCGATTAACTATGGCTACACCTTC
CASSFQGAINYGYTF
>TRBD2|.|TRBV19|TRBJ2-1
TGTGCCAGTACCCCAGCGGGAGGAACCTACAATGAGCAGTTCTTC
CASTPAGGTYNEQFF
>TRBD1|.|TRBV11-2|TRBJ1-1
TGTGCCAGCAGCCCTAGATCCAGGGGGACCGAAGCTTTCTTT
CASSPRSRGTEAFF
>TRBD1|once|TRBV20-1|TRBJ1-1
TGCAGTGCCAGACAGGGTATTGAAGCTTTCTTT
CSARQGIEAFF
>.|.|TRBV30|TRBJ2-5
TGTGCCTGTACCTCGAAGGACAGATTCCTGAAAGAGACCCAGTACTTC
CACTSKDRFLKETQYF
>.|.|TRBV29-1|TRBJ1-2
TGCAGCGTTGAAGTGGAGACAGTAATTAACTATGGCTACACCTTC
CSVEVETVINYGYTF
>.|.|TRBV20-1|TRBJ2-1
TGCGCGGCGGGGATTGAGCAGTTCTTC
CAAGIEQFF
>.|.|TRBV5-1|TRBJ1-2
TGCGCCAGCAGCTTCGATGGTGCCATGGAGGTCTACACCTTC
CASSFDGAMEVYTF
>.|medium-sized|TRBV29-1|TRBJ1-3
TGCAGCGTTGTCACTGGAAACACCATATATTTT
CSVVTGNTIYF
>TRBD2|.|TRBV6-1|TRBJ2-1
TGTGCCAGCAGTGGAGCGGGAGGGTCACATACATACAATGAGCAGTTCTTC
CASSGAGGSHTYNEQFF
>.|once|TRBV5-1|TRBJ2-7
TGCGCCAGCAGCTTGGACAGGGTCTCCTACGAGCAGTACTTC
CASSLDRVSYEQYF
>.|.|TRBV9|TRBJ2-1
TGTGCCAGCAGCGTAGTTTACAGGGGAGGTGAGCAGTTCTTC
CASSVVYRGGEQFF
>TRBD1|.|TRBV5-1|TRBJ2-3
TGCGCCAGCAGCGTGGGACAGACGCAGTATTTT
CASSVGQTQYF
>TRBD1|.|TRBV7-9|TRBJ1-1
TGTGCCAGCAGCCGCGTCACAGGGGGGAACACTGAAGCTTTCTTT
CASSRVTGGNTEAFF
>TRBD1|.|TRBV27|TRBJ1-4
TGTGCCAGCAGTCTAGACAGGGTAAAACTGTTTTTT
CASSLDRVKLFF
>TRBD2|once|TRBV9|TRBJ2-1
TGTGCCAGCAGCGTGAGAGCGGGAGAGATGAACAATGAGCAGTTCTTC
CASSVRAGEMNNEQFF
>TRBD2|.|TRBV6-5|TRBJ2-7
TGTGCCAGCAGTAAAAAAACCGGGGGGTACGAGCAGTACTTC
CASSKKTGGYEQYF
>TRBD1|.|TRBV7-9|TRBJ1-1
TGTGCCAGCAGCTTAGCGAACAGGGGGCGCACTGAAGCTTTCTTT
CASSLANRGRTEAFF
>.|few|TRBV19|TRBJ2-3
TGTGCCAGTAGTATTGGGGCAGAAAGCACAGATACGCAGTATTTT
CASSIGAESTDTQYF
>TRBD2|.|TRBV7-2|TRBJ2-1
TGTGCCAGCAGCTCGACTAGCCTCTCCTACAATGAGCAGTTCTTC
CASSSTSLSYNEQFF
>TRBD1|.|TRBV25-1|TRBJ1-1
TGTGCCAGCAGTGAATTGAAGGGGGCGACTGAAGCTTTCTTT
CASSELKGATEAFF
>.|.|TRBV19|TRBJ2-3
TGTGCCAGTAGTACCCCACAGCGCGGGGATACGCAGTATTTT
CASSTPQRGDTQYF
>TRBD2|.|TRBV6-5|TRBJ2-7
TGTGCCAGCAGTACTACTAGCGGGTCCTACGAGCAGTACTTC
CASSTTSGSYEQYF
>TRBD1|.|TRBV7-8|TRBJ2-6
TGTGCCTCGCGGGCAGGGGGATATGCTGGTGGGGCCAACGTCCTGACTTTC
CASRAGGYAGGANVLTF
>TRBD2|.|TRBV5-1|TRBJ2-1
TGCGCCAGCAGCTGGACTAGCGGGAGCAATGAGCAGTTCTTC
CASSWTSGSNEQFF
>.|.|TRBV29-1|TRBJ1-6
TGCAGCGTTGCAGATACAGGGAACTATAATTCACCCCTCCACTTT
CSVADTGNYNSPLHF
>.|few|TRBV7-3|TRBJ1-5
TGTGCCAGCAGCCCTGGGGCGTATCAGCCCCAGCATTTT
CASSPGAYQPQHF
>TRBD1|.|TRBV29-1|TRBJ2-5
TGCAGCATCCTAGGACAGGGTAAGAAAGAGACCCAGTACTTC
CSILGQGKKETQYF
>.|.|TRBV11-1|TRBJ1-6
TGTGCCAGCAGCGACGGGGCCCTCCACTTT
CASSDGALHF
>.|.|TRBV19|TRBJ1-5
TGTGCCAGTAGTATATCACAGGGTTGGAGCAATCAGCCCCAGCATTTT
CASSISQGWSNQPQHF
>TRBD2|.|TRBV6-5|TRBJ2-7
TGTGCCAGCAGTTCACCATCTAGCGGGGGGTACGAGCAGTACTTC
CASSSPSSGGYEQYF
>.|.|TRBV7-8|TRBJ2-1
TGTGCCAGCAGCTTAGCGTGGGCTGAGCAGTTCTTC
CASSLAWAEQFF
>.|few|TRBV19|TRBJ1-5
TGTGCCAGTAGGAAAGGCAGGGTCAATCAGCCCCAGCATTTT
CASRKGRVNQPQHF
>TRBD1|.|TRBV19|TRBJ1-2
TGTGCCAGCGGACAGGGTCTATGGTATGGCTACACCTTC
CASGQGLWYGYTF
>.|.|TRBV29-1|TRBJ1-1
TGCAGCGTCACACAGGGGAACACTGAAGCTTTCTTT
CSVTQGNTEAFF
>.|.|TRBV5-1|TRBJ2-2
TGCGCCAGCACCTTGGGGACAAACACCGGGGAGCTGTTTTTT
CASTLGTNTGELFF
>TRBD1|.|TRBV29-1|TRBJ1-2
TGCAGCGTTTCGCGGGGGGGACAGGGGGCCGAAGGCTACACCTTC
CSVSRGGQGAEGYTF
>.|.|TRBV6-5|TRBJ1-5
TGTGCCAGCAGTTTAGCCTGGACAGTTAGCAATCAGCCCCAGCATTTT
CASSLAWTVSNQPQHF
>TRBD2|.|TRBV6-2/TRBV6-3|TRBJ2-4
TGTGCCAGCAGTCGGAATCCTTTGACTAGCGGGGTAATTCAGTACTTC
CASSRNPLTSGVIQYF
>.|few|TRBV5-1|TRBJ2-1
TGCGCCAGCAGCTTGGAAATGCGGGGTAAGCAGTTCTTC
CASSLEMRGKQFF
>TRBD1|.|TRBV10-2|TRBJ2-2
TGCGCCAGCAGTGAGTTTAGGACAGGGGCCGGGGAGCTGTTTTTT
CASSEFRTGAGELFF